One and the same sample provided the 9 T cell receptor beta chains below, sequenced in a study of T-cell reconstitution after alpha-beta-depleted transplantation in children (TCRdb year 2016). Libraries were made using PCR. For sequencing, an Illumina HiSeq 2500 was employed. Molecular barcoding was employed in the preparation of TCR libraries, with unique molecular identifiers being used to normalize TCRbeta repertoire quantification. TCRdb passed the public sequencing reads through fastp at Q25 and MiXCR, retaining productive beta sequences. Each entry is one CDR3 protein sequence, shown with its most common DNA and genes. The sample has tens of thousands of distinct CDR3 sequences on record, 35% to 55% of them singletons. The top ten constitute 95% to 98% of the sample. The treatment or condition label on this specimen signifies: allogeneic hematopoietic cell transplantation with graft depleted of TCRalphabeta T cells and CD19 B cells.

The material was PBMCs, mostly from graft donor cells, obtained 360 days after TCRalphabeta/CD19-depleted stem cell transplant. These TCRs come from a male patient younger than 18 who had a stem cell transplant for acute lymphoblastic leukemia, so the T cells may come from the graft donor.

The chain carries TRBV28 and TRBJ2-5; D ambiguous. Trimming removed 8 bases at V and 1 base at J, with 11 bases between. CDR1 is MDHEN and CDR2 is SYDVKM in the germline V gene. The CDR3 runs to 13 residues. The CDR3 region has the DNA TGTGCCAGCTCGGTTCGGAGCCAAGAGACCCAGTACTTC. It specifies CASSVRSQETQYF. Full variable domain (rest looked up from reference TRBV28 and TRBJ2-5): DVKVTQSSRYLVKRTGEKVFLECVQDMDHENMFWYRQDPGLGLRLIYFSYDVKMKEKGDIPEGYSVSREKKERFSLILESASTNQTSMYLCASSVRSQETQYFGPGTRLLVL.

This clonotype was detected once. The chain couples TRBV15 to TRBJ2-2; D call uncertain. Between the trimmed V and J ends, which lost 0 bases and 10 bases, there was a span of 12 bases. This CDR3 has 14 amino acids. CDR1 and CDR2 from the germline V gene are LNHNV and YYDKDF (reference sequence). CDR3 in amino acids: CATSRDSSSSELFF. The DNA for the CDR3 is TGTGCCACCAGCAGAGATAGTAGTAGCTCGGAGCTGTTTTTT. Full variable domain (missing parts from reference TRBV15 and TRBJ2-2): DAMVIQNPRYQVTQFGKPVTLSCSQTLNHNVMYWYQQKSSQAPKLLFHYYDKDFNNEADTPDNFQSRRPNTSFCFLDIRSPGLGDTAMYLCATSRDSSSSELFFGEGSRLTVL.

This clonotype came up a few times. The CDR3 nucleotides read TGTGCCAGCAGCCCCAGACTAGCGCAGTCCGGGGAGCTGTTTTTT. It translates to CASSPRLAQSGELFF. This chain uses TRBV9 with TRBJ2-2, with 8 bases fitting TRBD2. The CDR3 totals 15 residues. The V and J ends lost 4 bases and 6 bases, in that order; junction bases with no gene match: 8. CDR1 is SGDLS and CDR2 is YYNGEE in the germline V gene.

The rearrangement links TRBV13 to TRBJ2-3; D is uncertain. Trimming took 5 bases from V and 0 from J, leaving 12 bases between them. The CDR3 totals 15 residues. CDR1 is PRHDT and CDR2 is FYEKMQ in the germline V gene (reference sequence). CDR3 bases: TGTGCCAGCAGCAGGAAACACCATAGCACAGATACGCAGTATTTT. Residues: CASSRKHHSTDTQYF.

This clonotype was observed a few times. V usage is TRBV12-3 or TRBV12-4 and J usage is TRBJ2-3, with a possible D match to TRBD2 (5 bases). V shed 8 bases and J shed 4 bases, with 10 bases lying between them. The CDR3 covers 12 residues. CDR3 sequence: CASGSGADTQYF. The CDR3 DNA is TGTGCCAGCGGGAGCGGCGCAGATACGCAGTATTTT.

The CDR3 loop is CSVDTSGYEQYF. DNA for the CDR3: TGCAGCGTTGATACTAGCGGCTACGAGCAGTACTTC. J is TRBJ2-7 and V is TRBV29-1, with TRBD2 matching over 8 bases. CDR3 length: 12 amino acids. From germline, CDR1 is SQVTM and CDR2 ANQGSEA. V shed 3 bases and J 3 bases; nucleotides not matched to a gene: 1.

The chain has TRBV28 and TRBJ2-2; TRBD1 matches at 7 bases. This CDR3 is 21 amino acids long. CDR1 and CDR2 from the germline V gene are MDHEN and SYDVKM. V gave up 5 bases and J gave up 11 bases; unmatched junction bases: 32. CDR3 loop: CASSLTGLVNAEAWGRVELFF. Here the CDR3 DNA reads TGTGCCAGCAGTCTGACAGGGCTTGTGAACGCCGAGGCCTGGGGTAGAGTAGAGCTGTTTTTT.

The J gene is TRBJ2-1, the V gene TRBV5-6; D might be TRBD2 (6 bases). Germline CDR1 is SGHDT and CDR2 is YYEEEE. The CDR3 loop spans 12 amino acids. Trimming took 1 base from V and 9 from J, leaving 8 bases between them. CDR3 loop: CASSLMGGEQFF. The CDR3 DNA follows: TGTGCCAGCAGCTTGATGGGGGGTGAGCAGTTCTTC.

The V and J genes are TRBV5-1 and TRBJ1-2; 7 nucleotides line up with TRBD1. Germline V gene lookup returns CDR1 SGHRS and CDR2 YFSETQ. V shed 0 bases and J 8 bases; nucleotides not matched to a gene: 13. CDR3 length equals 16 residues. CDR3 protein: CASSLAWDRAPWGYTF. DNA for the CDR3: TGCGCCAGCAGCTTGGCCTGGGACAGAGCCCCTTGGGGCTACACCTTC.